These 2 T cell receptor beta chains were sequenced from one sample in a study of blood T cell repertoires in COVID-19. Sequencing used immunoSEQ multiplex PCR; TCRdb keeps in-frame clones, though not all of them. This sample has some 150,000 clones, with roughly nine tenths found just once. Source material: peripheral blood. All receptors derive from a woman in her seventies with acute or convalescent COVID-19.

This chain links TRBV7-2 with TRBJ2-5; no reliable D call. The CDR3 spans 13 residues. V dropped 5 bases and J dropped 1 base, with 8 bases sitting between them. Germline V gene lookup returns CDR1 SGHTA and CDR2 FQGNSA. The CDR3 DNA sequence: TGTGCCAGCAGCCCTGGGCGCCAAGAGACCCAGTACTTC. Protein: CASSPGRQETQYF.

The genes are TRBV5-6 and TRBJ2-7; D is uncertain. The ends were cut back, 0 bases at V and 7 bases at J, with 11 bases in the middle. The CDR3 extends over 13 amino acids. The V gene's germline CDR1 is SGHDT and CDR2 YYEEEE. The DNA of the CDR3 is TGTGCCAGCAGCTTGGACGCCCCTCGGGAGCAGTACTTC. Translated, it gives CASSLDAPREQYF.